The table lists the clone carrying this T cell receptor beta chain with a count of one. This entry is derived from a study of blood T cell repertoires in COVID-19. Study-level information: Acute and convalescent COVID-19 samples came from the United States, Italy and Spain. Nucleic acid was either cDNA or gDNA, and it came from T cells, B-cell-depleted T cells, or PBMCs.

The protocol was immunoSEQ multiplex PCR, while the TCRdb copy is restricted to in-frame clones and leaves out a portion. In the table there are tens of thousands of clones, around 86% of which are singletons. There are 14 residues in the CDR3. In germline, CDR1 is SGHKS, CDR2 YYEKEE (reference sequence). Losses at the gene ends were 3 bases for V and 7 bases for J; bases not matched to a gene: 4. This rearrangement joins TRBV5-5 to TRBJ1-5, with 10 bases fitting TRBD1. The sample comprised peripheral blood. This receptor was taken from an elderly man with active COVID-19. The CDR3 reads CASSSTGGHQPQHF. Here the CDR3 DNA reads TGTGCCAGCAGCTCGACAGGGGGCCACCAGCCCCAGCATTTT.